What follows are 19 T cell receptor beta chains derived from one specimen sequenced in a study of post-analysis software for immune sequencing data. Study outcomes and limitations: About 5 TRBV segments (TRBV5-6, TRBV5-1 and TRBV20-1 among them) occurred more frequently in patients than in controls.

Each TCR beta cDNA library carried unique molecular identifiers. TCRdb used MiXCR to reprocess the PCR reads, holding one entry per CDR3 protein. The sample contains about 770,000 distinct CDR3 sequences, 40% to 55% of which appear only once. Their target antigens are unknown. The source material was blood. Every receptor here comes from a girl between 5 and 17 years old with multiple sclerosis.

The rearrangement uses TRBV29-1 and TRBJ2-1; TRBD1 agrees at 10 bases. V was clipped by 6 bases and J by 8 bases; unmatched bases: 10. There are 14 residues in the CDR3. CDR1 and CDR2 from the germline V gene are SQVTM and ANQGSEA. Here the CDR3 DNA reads TGCAGCGTGGCCCCGGGACAGGGGATCCATGAGCAGTTCTTC. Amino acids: CSVAPGQGIHEQFF.

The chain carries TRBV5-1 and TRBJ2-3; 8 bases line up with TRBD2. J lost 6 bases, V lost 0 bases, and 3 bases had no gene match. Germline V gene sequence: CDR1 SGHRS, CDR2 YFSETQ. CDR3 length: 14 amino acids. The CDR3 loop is CASSLALADDTQYF. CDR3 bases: TGCGCCAGCAGCTTGGCACTAGCGGACGATACGCAGTATTTT.

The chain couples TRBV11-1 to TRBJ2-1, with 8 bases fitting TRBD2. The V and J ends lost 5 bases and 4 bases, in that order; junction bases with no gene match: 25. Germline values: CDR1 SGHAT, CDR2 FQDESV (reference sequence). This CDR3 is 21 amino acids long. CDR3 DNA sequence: TGTGCCAGCAGCCCCAATTCAGGGTCTGCGGGAGGACCCTCTATGTACAATGAGCAGTTCTTC. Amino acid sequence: CASSPNSGSAGGPSMYNEQFF.

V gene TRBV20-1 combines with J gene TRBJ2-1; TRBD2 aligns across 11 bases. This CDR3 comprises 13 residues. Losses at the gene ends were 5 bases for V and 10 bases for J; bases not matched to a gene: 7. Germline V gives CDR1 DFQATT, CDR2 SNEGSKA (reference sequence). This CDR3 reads CSAFTSGSREQFF. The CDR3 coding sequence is TGCAGTGCTTTCACTAGCGGGAGCCGGGAGCAGTTCTTC.

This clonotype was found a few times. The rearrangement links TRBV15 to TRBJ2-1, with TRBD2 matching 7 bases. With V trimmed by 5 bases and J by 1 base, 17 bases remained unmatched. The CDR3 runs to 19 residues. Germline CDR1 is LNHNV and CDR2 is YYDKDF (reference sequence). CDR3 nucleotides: TGTGCCACCAGCCCCACCCTAGCGGACACCGAGGGGTCCTACAATGAGCAGTTCTTC. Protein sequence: CATSPTLADTEGSYNEQFF.

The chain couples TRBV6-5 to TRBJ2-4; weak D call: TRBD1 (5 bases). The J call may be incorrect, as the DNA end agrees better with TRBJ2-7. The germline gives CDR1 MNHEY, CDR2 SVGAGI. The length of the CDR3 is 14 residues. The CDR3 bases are TGTGCCAGCAAAGTGAGACAGATGGTCTACGAGCAGTACTTC. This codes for CASKVRQMVYEQYF.

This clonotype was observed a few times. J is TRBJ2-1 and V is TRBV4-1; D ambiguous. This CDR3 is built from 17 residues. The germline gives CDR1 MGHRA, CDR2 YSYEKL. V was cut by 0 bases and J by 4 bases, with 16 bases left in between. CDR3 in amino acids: CASSQDSPAPWYNEQFF. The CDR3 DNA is TGCGCCAGCAGCCAAGATAGCCCGGCCCCTTGGTACAATGAGCAGTTCTTC.

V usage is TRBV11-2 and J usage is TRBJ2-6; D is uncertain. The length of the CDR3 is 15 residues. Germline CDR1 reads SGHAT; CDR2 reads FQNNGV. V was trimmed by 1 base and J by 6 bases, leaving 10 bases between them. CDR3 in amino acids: CASSLVQGLANVLTF. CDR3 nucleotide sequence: TGTGCCAGCAGCTTAGTGCAAGGGTTGGCCAACGTCCTGACTTTC.

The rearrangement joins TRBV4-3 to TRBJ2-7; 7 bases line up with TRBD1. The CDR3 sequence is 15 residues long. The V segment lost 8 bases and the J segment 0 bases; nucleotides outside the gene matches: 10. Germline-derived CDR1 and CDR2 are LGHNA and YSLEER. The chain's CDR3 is CASAEYRGSSYEQYF. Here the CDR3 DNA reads TGCGCCAGCGCAGAATACAGGGGTAGCTCCTACGAGCAGTACTTC.

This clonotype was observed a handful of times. The CDR3 sequence: CASSPETGWDTEAFF. DNA of the CDR3: TGTGCCAGCAGCCCCGAGACAGGGTGGGACACTGAAGCTTTCTTT. J is TRBJ1-1 and V is TRBV7-2; 7 nucleotides agree with TRBD1. This CDR3 spans 15 amino acids. The germline V gene has CDR1 SGHTA and CDR2 FQGNSA. The junction had 9 bases not matched to a gene; V was cut back by 5 bases and J by 3 bases.

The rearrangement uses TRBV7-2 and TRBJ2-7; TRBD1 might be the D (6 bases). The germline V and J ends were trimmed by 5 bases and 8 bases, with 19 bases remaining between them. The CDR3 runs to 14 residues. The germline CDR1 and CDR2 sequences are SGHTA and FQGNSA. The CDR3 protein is CASSLPEGVGKQYF. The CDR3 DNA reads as TGTGCCAGCAGCCTCCCTGAGGGGGTCGGCAAGCAGTACTTC.

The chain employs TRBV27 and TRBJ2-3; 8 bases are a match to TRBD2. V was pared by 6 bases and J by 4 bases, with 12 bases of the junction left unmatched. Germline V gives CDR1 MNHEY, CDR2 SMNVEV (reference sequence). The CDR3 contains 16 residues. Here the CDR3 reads CASRLIAGSIADTQYF. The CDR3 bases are TGTGCCAGCAGACTTATAGCGGGAAGCATTGCAGATACGCAGTATTTT.

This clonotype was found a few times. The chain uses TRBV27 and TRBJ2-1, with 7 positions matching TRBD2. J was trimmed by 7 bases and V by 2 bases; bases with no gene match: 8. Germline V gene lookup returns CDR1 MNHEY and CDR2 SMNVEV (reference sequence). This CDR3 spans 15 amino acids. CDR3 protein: CASSLMTSRPNEQFF. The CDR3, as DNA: TGTGCCAGCAGTTTAATGACTAGCCGGCCTAATGAGCAGTTCTTC.

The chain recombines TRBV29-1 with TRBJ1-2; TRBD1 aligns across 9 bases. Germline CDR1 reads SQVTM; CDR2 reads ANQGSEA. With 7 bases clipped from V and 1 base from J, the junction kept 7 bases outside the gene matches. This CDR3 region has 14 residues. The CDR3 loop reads CSAGTGGLNYGYTF. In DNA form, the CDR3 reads TGCAGCGCGGGAACAGGGGGCCTTAACTATGGCTACACCTTC.

CDR3 DNA: TGTGCCAGCAGACCTCCGGGACAGGGGGCCCACAATGAGCAGTTCTTC. Translating it yields CASRPPGQGAHNEQFF. The V call is TRBV12-3 or TRBV12-4, the J call TRBJ2-1; 12 bases map to TRBD1. CDR3 length: 16 residues. The ends lost 6 bases at V and 5 bases at J; junction bases unmatched: 8.

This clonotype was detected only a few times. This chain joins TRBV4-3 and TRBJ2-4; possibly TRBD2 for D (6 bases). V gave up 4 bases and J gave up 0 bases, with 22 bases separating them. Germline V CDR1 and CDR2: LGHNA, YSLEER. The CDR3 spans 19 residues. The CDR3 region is CASSPKRPLGGVAKNIQYF. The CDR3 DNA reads TGCGCCAGCAGCCCAAAAAGGCCACTAGGAGGGGTAGCCAAAAACATTCAGTACTTC.

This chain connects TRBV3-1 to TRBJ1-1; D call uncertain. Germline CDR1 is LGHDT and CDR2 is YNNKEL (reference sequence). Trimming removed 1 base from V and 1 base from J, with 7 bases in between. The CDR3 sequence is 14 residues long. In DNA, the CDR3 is TGTGCCAGCAGCCAAGGTCCGGGGAACACTGAAGCTTTCTTT. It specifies CASSQGPGNTEAFF. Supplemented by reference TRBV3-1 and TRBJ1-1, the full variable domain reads DTAVSQTPKYLVTQMGNDKSIKCEQNLGHDTMYWYKQDSKKFLKIMFSYNNKELIINETVPNRFSPKSPDKAHLNLHINSLELGDSAVYFCASSQGPGNTEAFFGQGTRLTVV.

The DNA for the CDR3 is TGTGCCAGCAGTGACCACAGGGATGGCTACACCTTC. Protein sequence: CASSDHRDGYTF. The chain carries TRBV6-1 and TRBJ1-2; D might be TRBD1 (6 bases). Trimming took 3 bases from V and 6 from J, leaving 8 bases between them. Germline values: CDR1 MNHNS, CDR2 SASEGT. The CDR3 totals 12 residues.

The CDR3 bases are TGCAGTGCTGGTCGGGGGGTGCAAGAGACCCAGTACTTC. This gives the protein CSAGRGVQETQYF. V usage is TRBV20-1 and J usage is TRBJ2-5; TRBD2 aligns across 7 bases. Germline lookup yields CDR1 DFQATT and CDR2 SNEGSKA (reference sequence). V lost 5 bases, J lost 2 bases, and 5 bases stayed unmatched. This CDR3 is 13 amino acids long.